This T cell receptor (beta chain) was obtained from a study of cytomegalovirus exposure and HLA in healthy donors. Points from the study as a whole: In a later analysis, parvovirus B19, influenza, CMV and Epstein-Barr virus appeared linked to several top co-occurrence clusters.

60 Vbeta and 13 Jbeta primers were used in PCR. Some clones are missing from TCRdb's copy, which holds only in-frame ones; the method was immunoSEQ multiplex PCR. The sample includes approximately 98,000 clones, under 85% of them seen just once. V shed 1 base, J shed 4 bases, and the junction held 5 bases outside the gene matches. CDR1 MNHNS and CDR2 SASEGT come from the germline V gene. The CDR3 extends over 15 amino acids. Details on this clone: The antigen is unknown.

The gene calls are TRBV6-1 and TRBJ2-5; TRBD1 agrees at 8 bases. Sequencing was performed on PBMCs. The clonotype comes from a man between 18 and 35 years old in good health and CMV-seropositive. This CDR3 reads CASSEGGTGRETQYF. In DNA form, the CDR3 reads TGTGCCAGCAGTGAAGGGGGGACAGGAAGAGAGACCCAGTACTTC.